This TCR beta chain was sequenced during a study of regulatory T cells in long-lasting Graves disease. This clonotype has a handful of counts. V lost 3 bases and J 1 base, leaving 12 bases between the germline ends. Germline CDR1 reads SEHNR; CDR2 reads FQNEAQ (reference sequence). The CDR3 sequence is 15 residues long. HTBI primers from iRepertoire and Arm-PCR of CDR3 regions yielded the TCR beta libraries. MiXCR, applied by TCRdb to the multiplex PCR reads, yields one record per CDR3 protein. Of about 330,000 distinct CDR3 sequences listed, about 17% are singletons. The time point is: newly diagnosed GD, antithyroid drugs for less than 3 months. From PBMCs, RNA was extracted and then used to make the TCR library. These same records also appear under a second study, on T cells in Graves' hyperthyroidism and ophthalmopathy.

The source material was peripheral blood mononuclear cells (PBMCs), sampled at new diagnosis, from a patient treated with antithyroid drugs. The genes are TRBV7-9 and TRBJ1-1; TRBD1 might be the D (5 bases). The sequence was collected from a woman under 30 with Graves disease. The CDR3: CASSFGTERNTEAFF. The DNA for the CDR3 is TGTGCCAGCAGCTTTGGGACGGAGAGGAACACTGAAGCTTTCTTT.